A single sample gave rise to the 2 T cell receptor beta chains below, sequenced in a study of shared clonotypes between healthy human individuals. Naive CD8 cells comprised CD45RO-negative, CCR7-positively selected cells, excluding terminally differentiated effector memory CD45RA+ cells. Assay used: immunoSEQ multiplex PCR; TCRdb lists only in-frame clones, some missing. Of about 680,000 clones in the sample, about 92% were seen once. The sequenced sample was naive CD8+ T cells sorted from blood. The receptors derive from a man aged 25-45 years in good health.

The V gene is TRBV27, the J gene TRBJ2-6, with D unclear. Germline V lookup: CDR1 MNHEY, CDR2 SMNVEV (reference sequence). The CDR3 spans 16 residues. With 5 bases removed from V and 2 bases from J, the gap between germline ends came to 13 bases. In DNA, the CDR3 is TGTGCCAGCAGTACCCCCAGGTTCCCTGGGGCCAACGTCCTGACTTTC. Amino acid sequence: CASSTPRFPGANVLTF.

The chain has TRBV7-8 and TRBJ2-1; TRBD2 might be the D (7 bases). Per the germline V gene, CDR1 is SGHVS and CDR2 is FQNEAQ. This CDR3 is built from 14 residues. Deletions cut 5 bases from V and 7 bases from J, with 15 bases between. In DNA form, the CDR3 reads TGTGCCAGCAGCGAGGGGGGGTCGCTGAATGAGCAGTTCTTC. Translated, it gives CASSEGGSLNEQFF.